The 21 T cell receptor beta chains below all came from one sample that was sequenced in a study of T cell repertoires in cytomegalovirus infection (dated by TCRdb to the late 2010s). TCRdb names Illumina HiSeq 1500 as the instrument used. TCRdb reanalyzed the raw reads on its own, using fastp at Q25 for trimming and MiXCR for clone calling, and kept in-frame beta chains. Every entry covers one CDR3 protein and lists the most common genes and DNA from its rows. This sample holds about 180,000 distinct CDR3 sequences; about 15% were observed only once. The leading ten clones occupy 27% of the sample. Specimen: PBMCs. The receptors derive from a human donor in good health (CMV status not recorded). Some clones in this sample may be carry-over from other donors' samples.

The genes are TRBV25-1 and TRBJ2-1; D gene ambiguous. There are 14 residues in the CDR3. Germline CDR1 reads MGHDK; CDR2 reads SYGVNS. V gave up 5 bases and J gave up 4 bases, with 12 bases separating them. In DNA, the CDR3 is TGTGCCAGCAGTACAAGAGTTCTTTACAATGAGCAGTTCTTC. It is translated as CASSTRVLYNEQFF.

There are many counts of this clonotype. V usage is TRBV7-8 and J usage is TRBJ1-1; TRBD1 matches at 10 bases. The CDR3 has 17 amino acids. CDR1 is SGHVS, CDR2 FQNEAQ, per germline. With V trimmed by 2 bases and J by 1 base, 7 bases remained unmatched. CDR3 residues: CASSLRTGGRGNTEAFF. CDR3 nucleotide sequence: TGTGCCAGCAGCTTACGGACAGGGGGACGGGGGAACACTGAAGCTTTCTTT.

This clonotype has just a few counts. This chain links TRBV2 with TRBJ2-3, with D unclear. In germline, CDR1 is SNHLY, CDR2 FYNNEI. Trimming removed 8 bases at V and 6 bases at J, with 6 bases between. The CDR3 extends over 10 amino acids. The DNA for the CDR3 is TGTGCCAGCCTAGGGGATACGCAGTATTTT. It codes for CASLGDTQYF.

The chain recombines TRBV5-4 with TRBJ2-1; D may match TRBD1 or TRBD2 (5 bases each). The ends were cut back, 0 bases at V and 2 bases at J, with 9 bases in the middle. Germline-derived CDR1 and CDR2 are SGHNT and YYREEE (reference sequence). CDR3 size: 15 residues. The CDR3 region is CASSLGGVAYNEQFF. The DNA of the CDR3 is TGTGCCAGCAGCTTGGGAGGGGTAGCCTACAATGAGCAGTTCTTC. The full variable domain, completed using reference TRBV5-4 and TRBJ2-1, is ETGVTQSPTHLIKTRGQQVTLRCSSQSGHNTVSWYQQALGQGPQFIFQYYREEENGRGNFPPRFSGLQFPNYSSELNVNALELDDSALYLCASSLGGVAYNEQFFGPGTRLTVL.

The table lists this clonotype with many counts. The rearrangement links TRBV25-1 to TRBJ1-1; unclear D gene. CDR1 and CDR2 (germline): MGHDK, SYGVNS. CDR3 length equals 14 residues. The germline V and J ends were trimmed by 8 bases and 0 bases, with 13 bases remaining between them. The CDR3 nucleotides read TGTGCCAGCTCTTGGGCCTGGATGAACACTGAAGCTTTCTTT. This encodes CASSWAWMNTEAFF.

The chain recombines TRBV28 with TRBJ1-5; D is perhaps TRBD1 (5 bases). The CDR3 spans 14 residues. Germline V CDR1 and CDR2: MDHEN, SYDVKM. The V and J ends lost 1 base and 6 bases respectively, with 10 bases between them. CDR3 DNA: TGTGCCAGCAGTTTATCTCGGGGGTCTCAGCCCCAGCATTTT. Amino acids: CASSLSRGSQPQHF.

The sample holds a few counts of this clonotype. V and J are TRBV19 and TRBJ2-7, with a possible D match to TRBD2 (5 bases). The CDR3 extends over 15 amino acids. V lost 3 bases to trimming and J lost 3 bases, with 15 bases between them. Germline-derived CDR1 and CDR2 are LNHDA and SQIVND (reference sequence). This chain's CDR3 is CASSITRPRGYEQYF. The CDR3 region has the DNA TGTGCCAGTAGTATTACAAGGCCACGGGGCTACGAGCAGTACTTC.

The chain is built from TRBV20-1 and TRBJ2-4; D is ambiguous. Germline CDR1 is DFQATT and CDR2 is SNEGSKA (reference sequence). CDR3 length: 13 residues. The V end was cut by 6 bases, the J end by 7 bases, with 16 bases between. The CDR3 sequence is CSAEAEDGNIQYF. CDR3 bases: TGCAGTGCCGAAGCCGAAGACGGGAACATTCAGTACTTC.

This clonotype was detected only a few times. The CDR3 here is CATSLAGFANTGELFF. The CDR3, as DNA: TGTGCCACCAGTCTAGCGGGGTTCGCGAACACCGGGGAGCTGTTTTTT. The genes are TRBV15 and TRBJ2-2; TRBD2 matches 9 bases. The CDR3 runs 16 residues. V was pared by 6 bases and J by 0 bases, with 5 bases of the junction left unmatched. Germline CDR1 and CDR2: LNHNV and YYDKDF (reference sequence).

This clonotype was seen repeatedly, ten times or more. This chain joins TRBV7-2 and TRBJ1-1; D gene unclear. This CDR3 has 14 residues. Germline V lookup: CDR1 SGHTA, CDR2 FQGNSA. V was clipped by 5 bases and J by 0 bases, with 10 bases between them. The CDR3 here is CASSPLGLNTEAFF. Written as DNA, the CDR3 is TGTGCCAGCAGCCCTCTAGGACTGAACACTGAAGCTTTCTTT. The full variable domain, its missing parts supplied by reference TRBV7-2 and TRBJ1-1, is GAGVSQSPSNKVTEKGKDVELRCDPISGHTALYWYRQSLGQGLEFLIYFQGNSAPDKSGLPSDRFSAERTGGSVSTLTIQRTQQEDSAVYLCASSPLGLNTEAFFGQGTRLTVV.

The chain combines TRBV3-1 with TRBJ1-1, with D possibly TRBD1 on 5 matching bases. The V end was cut by 1 base, the J end by 2 bases, with 11 bases between. The CDR3 contains 15 residues. CDR1 LGHDT and CDR2 YNNKEL come from the germline V gene (reference sequence). CDR3 region: CASSQGSGLNTEAFF. CDR3 coding DNA: TGTGCCAGCAGCCAAGGGTCAGGGCTAAACACTGAAGCTTTCTTT.

The table lists this clonotype with many counts. The V and J genes are TRBV7-9 and TRBJ2-4, with a tentative D call TRBD2 (5 bases). Germline lookup yields CDR1 SEHNR and CDR2 FQNEAQ (reference sequence). The CDR3 spans 16 residues. The V gene lost 0 bases and the J gene lost 0 bases, with 9 bases spanning the gap. CDR3 bases: TGTGCCAGCAGCTTAGCAGAGGGCCTAGCCAAAAACATTCAGTACTTC. This translates into CASSLAEGLAKNIQYF.

V gene TRBV7-9 combines with J gene TRBJ2-7, with no clear D. Germline V gives CDR1 SEHNR, CDR2 FQNEAQ (reference sequence). The CDR3 consists of 13 residues. The germline V and J ends were trimmed by 2 bases and 3 bases, with 8 bases remaining between them. This chain's CDR3 is CASSLPSSYEQYF. CDR3 nucleotides: TGTGCCAGCAGCTTACCTTCTAGCTACGAGCAGTACTTC.

V and J are TRBV20-1 and TRBJ2-7; the D gene could be TRBD1 or TRBD2 (5 bases each). The length of the CDR3 is 13 residues. The V end was cut by 1 base, the J end by 5 bases, with 12 bases between. The germline V gene has CDR1 DFQATT and CDR2 SNEGSKA (reference sequence). The CDR3 bases are TGCAGTGCTAGAGGGGACCGGGTGAACGAGCAGTACTTC. Amino acids: CSARGDRVNEQYF.

This clonotype was seen more than once but under ten times. CDR3 DNA: TGTGCCAGCAGTGAACCCCCCGGGGGCTATGGCTACACCTTC. It yields the protein CASSEPPGGYGYTF. V gene TRBV28 combines with J gene TRBJ1-2, with D perhaps TRBD1 (5 bases). The germline V and J ends were trimmed by 5 bases and 4 bases, with 14 bases remaining between them. The CDR3 sequence is 14 residues long. Germline loops: CDR1 MDHEN, CDR2 SYDVKM.

This clonotype was counted ten times or more. The chain is built from TRBV7-9 and TRBJ1-1; D is possibly TRBD1 (5 bases). Trimming removed 5 bases from V and 5 bases from J, with 15 bases in between. The CDR3 runs to 14 residues. Germline values: CDR1 SEHNR, CDR2 FQNEAQ (reference sequence). The CDR3 DNA reads TGTGCCAGCAGCCGCGGGACCACGAGGACTGAAGCTTTCTTT. Translated: CASSRGTTRTEAFF.

This clonotype occurred many times. The chain employs TRBV5-6 and TRBJ1-3, with unresolved D. CDR3 length: 13 amino acids. Germline V gives CDR1 SGHDT, CDR2 YYEEEE. V lost 0 bases, J lost 4 bases, and 5 bases lay in between. This CDR3 reads CASSLGVGNTIYF. The CDR3 coding sequence is TGTGCCAGCAGCTTGGGTGTCGGAAACACCATATATTTT.

Regarding this clonotype: This sequence may be a read error, since a much larger clone differs from it by one base. The chain combines TRBV7-3 with TRBJ2-3; unclear D gene. V was trimmed by 4 bases and J by 6 bases, leaving 5 bases between them. CDR1 and CDR2 (germline): SGHTA, FQGTGA. CDR3 size: 11 residues. The chain's CDR3 is CASSSSDTQYF. The DNA of the CDR3 is TGTGCCAGCAGCTCCTCGGATACGCAGTATTTT.

The table lists this clonotype with a few counts. The chain is built from TRBV5-1 and TRBJ1-6; TRBD1 agrees at 9 bases. This CDR3 spans 16 amino acids. V trimming: 1 base; J trimming: 6 bases; junction bases outside the gene matches: 5. Germline values: CDR1 SGHRS, CDR2 YFSETQ. DNA for the CDR3: TGCGCCAGCAGCTTGCAGGGACAGGGACTTAATTCACCCCTCCACTTT. This sequence encodes CASSLQGQGLNSPLHF. Full variable domain (remainder filled in from reference TRBV5-1 and TRBJ1-6): KAGVTQTPRYLIKTRGQQVTLSCSPISGHRSVSWYQQTPGQGLQFLFEYFSETQRNKGNFPGRFSGRQFSNSRSEMNVSTLELGDSALYLCASSLQGQGLNSPLHFGNGTRLTVT.

The chain carries TRBV29-1 and TRBJ2-7, with 9 bases lining up with TRBD1. This CDR3 spans 14 amino acids. Germline CDR1 and CDR2: SQVTM and ANQGSEA. V shed 7 bases and J 2 bases; nucleotides not matched to a gene: 9. The CDR3 DNA follows: TGCAGCGCTTCGGACAGGGGCTTCACCTACGAGCAGTACTTC. This gives the protein CSASDRGFTYEQYF.

The V and J genes are TRBV29-1 and TRBJ2-4, with D uncertain. V was shortened by 2 bases and J by 2 bases, with 10 bases between the two germline ends. Germline loops: CDR1 SQVTM, CDR2 ANQGSEA. The CDR3 is 14 amino acids. This chain's CDR3 is CSVELVTPKNIQYF. As DNA, the CDR3 is TGCAGCGTTGAATTGGTGACCCCCAAAAACATTCAGTACTTC.